This T cell receptor (beta chain) was captured by sequencing in a study of blood T cell repertoires in COVID-19. In the source study's methods: Nucleated cell counts were estimated from reference gene primer amplification. Data came from immunoSEQ multiplex PCR; TCRdb stores just in-frame clones and leaves some out. That table gives V, J and clone size, and the DNA gave D and trimming. Among 60,000 to 80,000 clones listed, around 89% were seen once. V was pared by 2 bases and J by 8 bases, with 12 bases between. Germline values: CDR1 WNHNN, CDR2 SYGVQD (reference sequence). The CDR3 length is 13 residues.

The genes are TRBV10-1 and TRBJ1-1; D gene ambiguous. Sequenced input: peripheral blood. The receptor comes from a man between 60 and 75 years old with acute or convalescent COVID-19. CDR3 sequence (DNA): TGCGCCAGCAGTGAGAATCCAGGACTCGAAGCTTTCTTT. Translated: CASSENPGLEAFF.